This T cell receptor (beta chain) comes out of a study of OX40 agonist ivuxolimab in advanced cancers. Study information: Past anti-PD-1, anti-PD-L1 or anti-CTLA-4 therapy was accepted, and 40% to 50% had received some. Study-wide points: People who partly responded at 0.1-3.0 mg/kg had some of the least clonal expansion seen. Among expanded peripheral T cells, antigen specificity went undetermined. Compared with CD4+, CD8+ T cells on average had more expanded clones.

Using immunoSEQ multiplex PCR, the repertoire was profiled, and TCRdb retains in-frame clones only, with some absent. The table lists tens of thousands of clones, 83% of them singletons, with approximately 0.7% in the top ten. CDR1 and CDR2 (germline): SNHLY, FYNNEI. Trimming removed 7 bases from V and 4 bases from J; junction bases left unmatched: 5. There are 14 residues in the CDR3. This clone was seen just once. Its antigen is unidentified. The sequenced sample was CD4+ or CD8+ T cells sorted from blood, obtained in a trial of the OX40 agonist ivuxolimab. This receptor was obtained from an adult with an advanced solid tumor such as melanoma, head and neck, liver or kidney cancer. This chain joins TRBV2 and TRBJ2-1, with 9 bases that match TRBD2. This CDR3 reads CASKASGTYNEQFF. CDR3 nucleotides: TGTGCCAGCAAGGCTAGCGGGACTTACAATGAGCAGTTCTTC.